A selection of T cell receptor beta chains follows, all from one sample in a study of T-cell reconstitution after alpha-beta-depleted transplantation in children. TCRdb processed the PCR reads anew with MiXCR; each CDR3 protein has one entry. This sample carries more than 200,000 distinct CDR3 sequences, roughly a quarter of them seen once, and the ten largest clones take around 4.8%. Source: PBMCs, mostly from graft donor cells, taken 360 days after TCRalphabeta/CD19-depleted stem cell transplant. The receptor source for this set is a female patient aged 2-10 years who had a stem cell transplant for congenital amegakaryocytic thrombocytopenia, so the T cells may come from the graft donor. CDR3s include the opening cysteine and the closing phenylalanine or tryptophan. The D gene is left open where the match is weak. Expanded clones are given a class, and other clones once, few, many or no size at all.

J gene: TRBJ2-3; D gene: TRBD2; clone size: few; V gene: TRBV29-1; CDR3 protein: CSVDGGLADTQYF; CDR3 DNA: TGCAGCGTTGACGGGGGGTTGGCAGATACGCAGTATTTT
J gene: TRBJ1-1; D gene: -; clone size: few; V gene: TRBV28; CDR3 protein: CASSLYPGVPEAFF; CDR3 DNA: TGTGCCAGCAGTTTATATCCCGGTGTACCGGAAGCTTTCTTT
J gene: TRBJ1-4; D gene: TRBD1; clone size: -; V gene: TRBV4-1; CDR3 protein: CASSQGPRGRRVNEKLFF; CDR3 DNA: TGCGCCAGCAGCCAAGGTCCCAGGGGGCGCCGGGTTAATGAAAAACTGTTTTTT
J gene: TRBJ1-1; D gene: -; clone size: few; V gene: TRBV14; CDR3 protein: CASSQEADSEAFF; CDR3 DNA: TGTGCCAGCAGCCAAGAAGCCGACAGTGAAGCTTTCTTT
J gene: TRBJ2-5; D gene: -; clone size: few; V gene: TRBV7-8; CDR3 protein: CASRKTGQETQYF; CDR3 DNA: TGTGCCAGCAGAAAAACAGGGCAAGAGACCCAGTACTTC
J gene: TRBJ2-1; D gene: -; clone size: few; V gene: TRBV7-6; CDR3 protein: CASSLGTGSSYNEQFF; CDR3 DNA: TGTGCCAGCAGCTTAGGTACGGGAAGCTCCTACAATGAGCAGTTCTTC
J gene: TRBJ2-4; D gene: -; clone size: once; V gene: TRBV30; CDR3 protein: CAWRPSGHENIQYF; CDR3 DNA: TGTGCCTGGAGGCCATCTGGACACGAAAACATTCAGTACTTC
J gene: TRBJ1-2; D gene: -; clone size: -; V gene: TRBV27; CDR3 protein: CASSLGLSNYGYTF; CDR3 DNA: TGTGCCAGCAGTTTAGGCCTATCTAACTATGGCTACACCTTC
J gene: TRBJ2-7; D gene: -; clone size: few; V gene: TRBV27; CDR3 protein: CASSLRQGRTKSYEQYF; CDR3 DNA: TGTGCCAGCAGTTTAAGGCAGGGGAGAACTAAATCCTACGAGCAGTACTTC
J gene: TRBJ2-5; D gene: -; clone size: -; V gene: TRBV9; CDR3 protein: CASGKTVVQETQYF; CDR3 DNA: TGTGCCAGCGGGAAGACAGTGGTCCAAGAGACCCAGTACTTC
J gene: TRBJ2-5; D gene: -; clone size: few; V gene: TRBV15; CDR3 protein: CATSRGVLGYNQETQYF; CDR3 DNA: TGTGCCACCAGCAGAGGCGTCCTAGGCTACAACCAAGAGACCCAGTACTTC
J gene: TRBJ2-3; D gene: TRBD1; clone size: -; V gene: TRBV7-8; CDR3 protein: CASSYSSGTGQDKQYF; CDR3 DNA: TGTGCCAGCAGCTACTCGTCAGGGACAGGGCAAGATAAGCAGTATTTT
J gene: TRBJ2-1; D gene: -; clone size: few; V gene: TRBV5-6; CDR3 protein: CASSWGLRVGSYNEQFF; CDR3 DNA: TGTGCCAGCAGCTGGGGACTGCGGGTGGGATCCTACAATGAGCAGTTCTTC
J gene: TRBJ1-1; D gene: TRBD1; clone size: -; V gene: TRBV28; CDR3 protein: CASSPKPYRGFTEAFF; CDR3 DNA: TGTGCCAGCAGTCCCAAGCCCTACAGGGGTTTCACTGAAGCTTTCTTT
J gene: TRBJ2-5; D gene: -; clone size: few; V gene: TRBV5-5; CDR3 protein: CASSFTKGDIETQYF; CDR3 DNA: TGTGCCAGCAGCTTCACTAAGGGGGATATCGAGACCCAGTACTTC
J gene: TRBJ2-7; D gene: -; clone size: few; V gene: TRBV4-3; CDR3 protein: CASSQGTNTYEQYF; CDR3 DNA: TGCGCCAGCAGCCAAGGAACAAATACTTACGAGCAGTACTTC
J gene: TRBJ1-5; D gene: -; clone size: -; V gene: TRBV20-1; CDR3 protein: CSARIGGLRQPQHF; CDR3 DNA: TGCAGTGCTAGAATAGGGGGGCTGAGGCAGCCCCAGCATTTT
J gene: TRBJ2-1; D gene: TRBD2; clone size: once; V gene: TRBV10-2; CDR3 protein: CASSESSGVGCSEQFF; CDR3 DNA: TGCGCCAGCAGTGAGTCTAGCGGGGTAGGGTGTAGTGAGCAGTTCTTC
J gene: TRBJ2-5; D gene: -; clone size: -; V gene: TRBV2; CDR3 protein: CASSGDVGEEETQYF; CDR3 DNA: TGTGCCAGCAGTGGGGATGTTGGGGAGGAAGAGACCCAGTACTTC
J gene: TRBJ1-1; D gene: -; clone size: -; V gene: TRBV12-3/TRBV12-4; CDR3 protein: CASNPSMNTEAFF; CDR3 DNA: TGTGCCAGCAACCCGAGCATGAACACTGAAGCTTTCTTT
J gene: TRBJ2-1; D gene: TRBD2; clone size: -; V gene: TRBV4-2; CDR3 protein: CASSRSVLAGADNEQFF; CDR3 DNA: TGTGCCAGCAGCCGATCAGTACTAGCGGGGGCCGACAATGAGCAGTTCTTC
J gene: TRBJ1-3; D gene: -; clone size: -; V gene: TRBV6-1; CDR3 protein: CASRTQAWGNTIYF; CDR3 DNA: TGTGCCAGCAGAACGCAGGCGTGGGGAAACACCATATATTTT
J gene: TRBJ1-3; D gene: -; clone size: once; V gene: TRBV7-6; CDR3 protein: CASSQTSNSGNTIYF; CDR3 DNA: TGTGCCAGCAGCCAAACCAGTAACTCTGGAAACACCATATATTTT
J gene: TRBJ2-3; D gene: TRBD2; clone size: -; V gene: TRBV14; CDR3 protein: CASRPGGVTQYF; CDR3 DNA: TGTGCCAGCAGACCGGGGGGGGTGACGCAGTATTTT
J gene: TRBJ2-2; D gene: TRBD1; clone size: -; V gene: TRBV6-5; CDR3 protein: CASSYQGAPPGELFF; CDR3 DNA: TGTGCCAGCAGTTACCAGGGGGCCCCCCCCGGGGAGCTGTTTTTT
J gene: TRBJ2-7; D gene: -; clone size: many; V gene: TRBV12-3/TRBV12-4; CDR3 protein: CASSLARLGYEQYF; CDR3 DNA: TGTGCCAGCAGTTTAGCGCGATTGGGTTACGAGCAGTACTTC
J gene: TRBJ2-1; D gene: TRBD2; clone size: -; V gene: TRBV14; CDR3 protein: CASSRSGRAYVEQFF; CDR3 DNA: TGTGCCAGCAGCCGGAGCGGGAGGGCCTACGTAGAGCAGTTCTTC
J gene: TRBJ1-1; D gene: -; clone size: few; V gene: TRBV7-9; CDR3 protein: CASSITYRDAFF; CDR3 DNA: TGTGCCAGCAGCATCACCTACAGGGACGCTTTCTTT
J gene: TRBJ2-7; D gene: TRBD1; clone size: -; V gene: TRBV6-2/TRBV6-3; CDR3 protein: CASSWTGGYEQYF; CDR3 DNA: TGTGCCAGCAGCTGGACAGGGGGCTACGAGCAGTACTTC
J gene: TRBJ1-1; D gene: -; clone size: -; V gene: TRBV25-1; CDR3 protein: CASSQGLWTEAFF; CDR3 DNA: TGTGCCAGCAGTCAGGGGTTATGGACTGAAGCTTTCTTT
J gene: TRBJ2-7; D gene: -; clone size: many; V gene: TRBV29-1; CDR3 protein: CSVNLDGYEQYF; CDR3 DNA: TGCAGCGTTAATCTTGACGGGTACGAGCAGTACTTC
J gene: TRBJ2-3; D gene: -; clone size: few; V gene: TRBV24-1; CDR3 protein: CATGQVSTDTQYF; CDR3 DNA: TGTGCCACCGGCCAGGTTAGCACAGATACGCAGTATTTT
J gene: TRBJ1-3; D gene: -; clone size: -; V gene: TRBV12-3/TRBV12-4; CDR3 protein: CASRRQATPGNTIYF; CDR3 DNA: TGTGCCAGCAGAAGACAGGCGACCCCTGGAAACACCATATATTTT
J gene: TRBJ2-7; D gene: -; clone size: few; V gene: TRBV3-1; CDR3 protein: CASSQGSAYEQYF; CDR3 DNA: TGTGCCAGCAGCCAAGGATCAGCCTACGAGCAGTACTTC
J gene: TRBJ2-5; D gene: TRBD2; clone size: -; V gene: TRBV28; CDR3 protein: CASSPTSGLTRTQYF; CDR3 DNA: TGTGCCAGCAGCCCGACTAGCGGGCTAACTCGGACCCAGTACTTC
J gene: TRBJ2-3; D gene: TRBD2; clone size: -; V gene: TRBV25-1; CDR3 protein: CASSDWRESSDTQYF; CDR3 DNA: TGTGCCAGCAGTGATTGGCGGGAGAGTTCAGATACGCAGTATTTT
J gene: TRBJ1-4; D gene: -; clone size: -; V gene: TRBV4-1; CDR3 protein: CASSQPDSEKLFF; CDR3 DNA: TGCGCCAGCAGCCAACCCGACAGTGAAAAACTGTTTTTT
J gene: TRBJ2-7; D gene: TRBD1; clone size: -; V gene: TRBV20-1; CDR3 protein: CSASDVKTGGREQYF; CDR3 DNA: TGCAGTGCTAGCGACGTGAAAACAGGGGGCCGGGAGCAGTACTTC
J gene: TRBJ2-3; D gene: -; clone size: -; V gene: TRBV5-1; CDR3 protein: CASRRDGGPDTQYF; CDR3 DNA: TGCGCCAGCAGGCGGGACGGTGGTCCGGATACGCAGTATTTT
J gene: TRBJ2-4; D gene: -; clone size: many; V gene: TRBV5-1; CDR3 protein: CASSLAIGPGKNIQYF; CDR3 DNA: TGCGCCAGCAGCTTGGCCATCGGGCCTGGAAAAAACATTCAGTACTTC
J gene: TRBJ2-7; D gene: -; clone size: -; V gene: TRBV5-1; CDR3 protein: CASSPQGTSTYEQYF; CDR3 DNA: TGCGCCAGCAGCCCGCAGGGGACCTCGACCTACGAGCAGTACTTC
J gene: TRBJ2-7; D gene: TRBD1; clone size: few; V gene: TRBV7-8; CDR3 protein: CASRVDRAYEQYF; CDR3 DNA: TGTGCCAGCAGGGTAGACAGGGCGTACGAGCAGTACTTC
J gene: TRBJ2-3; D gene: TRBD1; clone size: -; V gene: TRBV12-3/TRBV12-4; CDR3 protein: CASSPRDRSRGDTQYF; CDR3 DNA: TGTGCCAGCAGTCCCCGGGACAGGTCGAGGGGAGATACGCAGTATTTT
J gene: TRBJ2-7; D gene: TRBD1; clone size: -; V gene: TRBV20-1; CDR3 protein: CSARTGVLEQYF; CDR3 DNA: TGCAGTGCCAGGACAGGGGTATTAGAGCAGTACTTC
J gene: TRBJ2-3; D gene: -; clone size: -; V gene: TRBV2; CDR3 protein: CASRGDIKDTQYF; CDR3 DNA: TGTGCCAGCAGAGGGGACATCAAGGATACGCAGTATTTT
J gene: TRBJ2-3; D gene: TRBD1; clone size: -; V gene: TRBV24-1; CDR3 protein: CAVSGTGNTDTQYF; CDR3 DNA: TGTGCCGTTTCCGGGACAGGGAACACAGATACGCAGTATTTT
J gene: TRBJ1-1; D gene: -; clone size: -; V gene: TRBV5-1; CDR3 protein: CASSLGQFNPTTNTEAFF; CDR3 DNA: TGCGCCAGCAGCTTGGGACAGTTTAACCCCACTACCAACACTGAAGCTTTCTTT
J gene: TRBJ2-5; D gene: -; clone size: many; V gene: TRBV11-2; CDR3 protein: CASSSAETQYF; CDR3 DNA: TGTGCCAGCAGCTCCGCGGAGACCCAGTACTTC
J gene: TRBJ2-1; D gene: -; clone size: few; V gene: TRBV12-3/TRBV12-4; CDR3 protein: CASSFGHEQFF; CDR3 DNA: TGTGCCAGCAGTTTTGGGCATGAGCAGTTCTTC
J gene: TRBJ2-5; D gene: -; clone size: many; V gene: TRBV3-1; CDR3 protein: CASSSPGTQYF; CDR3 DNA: TGTGCCAGCAGCAGCCCAGGGACCCAGTACTTC
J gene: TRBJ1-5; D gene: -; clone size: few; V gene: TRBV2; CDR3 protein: CASIEGPGTLPQHF; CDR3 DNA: TGTGCCAGCATCGAAGGCCCCGGGACGTTACCCCAGCATTTT